Presented here are 23 T cell receptor beta chains from one specimen sequenced in a study of blood T cell repertoires in COVID-19. The assay was immunoSEQ multiplex PCR, and TCRdb's table has in-frame clones only and misses some. The profile shows a few hundred thousand clones, 65% to 90% of them singletons. Sequencing was done on a sample of peripheral blood. The receptors shown here come from a woman in her thirties or forties who had recovered from COVID-19.

The chain employs TRBV19 and TRBJ1-1; no definite D call. This CDR3 spans 14 amino acids. V lost 7 bases and J 4 bases, leaving 16 bases between the germline ends. The germline V gene has CDR1 LNHDA and CDR2 SQIVND (reference sequence). The CDR3 DNA reads TGTGCCAGTACGGCAGATAGGTGGGCCACTGAAGCTTTCTTT. Its protein product is CASTADRWATEAFF.

This sequence joins TRBV18 and TRBJ1-1, with 12 bases lining up with TRBD1. CDR3 length: 16 amino acids. The germline V gene has CDR1 KGHSH and CDR2 LQKENI. The ends lost 1 base at V and 5 bases at J; junction bases unmatched: 5. The CDR3 DNA follows: TGTGCCAGCTCACCACAGGGACAGGGGGCGTGGACTGAAGCTTTCTTT. It encodes CASSPQGQGAWTEAFF. Combining the CDR3 with reference TRBV18 and TRBJ1-1 gives the whole variable domain NAGVMQNPRHLVRRRGQEARLRCSPMKGHSHVYWYRQLPEEGLKFMVYLQKENIIDESGMPKERFSAEFPKEGPSILRIQQVVRGDSAAYFCASSPQGQGAWTEAFFGQGTRLTVV.

The rearrangement joins TRBV12-5 to TRBJ1-4; TRBD1 is a possible D gene (6 bases). The V gene lost 1 base and the J gene lost 3 bases, with 12 bases spanning the gap. Germline V gene sequence: CDR1 LGHNT, CDR2 FRNRAP. The CDR3 runs to 16 residues. The CDR3: CASGLATGTPNEKLFF. The CDR3 nucleotides read TGTGCTAGTGGTTTGGCCACCGGGACACCTAATGAAAAACTGTTTTTT.

V and J are TRBV19 and TRBJ1-2; 8 nucleotides align to TRBD1. This CDR3 region has 15 residues. V shed 5 bases and J 3 bases; nucleotides not matched to a gene: 8. Germline values: CDR1 LNHDA, CDR2 SQIVND (reference sequence). The CDR3 coding sequence is TGTGCCAGTAGTGAGGACAGGGCGGTGGACTATGGCTACACCTTC. This gives the protein CASSEDRAVDYGYTF.

The J gene is TRBJ2-3, the V gene TRBV6-2 or TRBV6-3; a possible D gene is TRBD2 (6 bases). The CDR3 extends over 15 amino acids. In germline, CDR1 is MNHEY, CDR2 SVGEGT. Trimming took 0 bases from V and 0 from J, leaving 7 bases between them. The chain's CDR3 is CASSYSGTSTDTQYF. The CDR3 nucleotides read TGTGCCAGCAGTTACTCAGGGACTAGCACAGATACGCAGTATTTT.

This clone appeared once. The chain couples TRBV19 to TRBJ1-6; the D is unclear. This CDR3 region has 13 residues. V lost 3 bases and J 8 bases, leaving 8 bases between the germline ends. The germline CDR1 and CDR2 sequences are LNHDA and SQIVND (reference sequence). The CDR3 region is CASSIRNYSPLHF. The CDR3 coding sequence is TGTGCCAGTAGTATCAGGAATTATTCACCCCTCCACTTT.

The table lists this clone with a few counts. The CDR3 DNA reads as TGTGCCAGCAGCTCCAGTGACGGGACTAATGAAAAACTGTTTTTT. Its translation: CASSSSDGTNEKLFF. The chain carries TRBV7-9 and TRBJ1-4; no reliable D call. The CDR3 consists of 15 residues. V was clipped by 4 bases and J by 2 bases, with 11 bases between them. Germline values: CDR1 SEHNR, CDR2 FQNEAQ (reference sequence).

V gene TRBV28 combines with J gene TRBJ2-3; 7 bases are shared with TRBD2. Trimming removed 7 bases from V and 2 bases from J; junction bases left unmatched: 18. Germline loops: CDR1 MDHEN, CDR2 SYDVKM. The CDR3 length is 18 residues. The CDR3 loop reads CASIPSGTPRTLTDTQYF. CDR3 coding DNA: TGTGCCAGCATCCCAAGCGGGACGCCGAGGACCCTCACAGATACGCAGTATTTT. Full variable domain (remainder filled in from reference TRBV28 and TRBJ2-3): DVKVTQSSRYLVKRTGEKVFLECVQDMDHENMFWYRQDPGLGLRLIYFSYDVKMKEKGDIPEGYSVSREKKERFSLILESASTNQTSMYLCASIPSGTPRTLTDTQYFGPGTRLTVL.

The chain is built from TRBV28 and TRBJ2-3, with unresolved D. CDR3 length: 12 residues. Germline V CDR1 and CDR2: MDHEN, SYDVKM. Trimming shortened V by 5 bases and J by 8 bases, and 11 bases separated the two germline ends. The CDR3 protein is CASSVAVATQYF. In nucleotides, the CDR3 is TGTGCCAGCAGTGTTGCGGTGGCTACGCAGTATTTT.

The chain links TRBV2 to TRBJ1-4; tentatively, D is TRBD1 (6 bases). Trimming shortened V by 7 bases and J by 6 bases, and 18 bases separated the two germline ends. Germline V gives CDR1 SNHLY, CDR2 FYNNEI. The CDR3 runs to 15 residues. The CDR3 DNA reads as TGTGCCAGCAAGATACAGGGAAGGGTAGATGAAAAACTGTTTTTT. Translating it yields CASKIQGRVDEKLFF.

The V gene is TRBV28, the J gene TRBJ2-7; D not resolved. Germline CDR1 and CDR2: MDHEN and SYDVKM. V lost 8 bases to trimming and J lost 7 bases, with 9 bases between them. The length of the CDR3 is 10 residues. CDR3 in amino acids: CASGRREQYF. In DNA form, the CDR3 reads TGTGCCAGCGGGCGTCGAGAGCAGTACTTC.

This clone was detected a few times. The J gene is TRBJ1-1, the V gene TRBV28; no clear D gene. Germline CDR1 MDHEN, CDR2 SYDVKM. With 2 bases removed from V and 11 bases from J, the gap between germline ends came to 12 bases. There are 12 residues in the CDR3. The CDR3 is CASSLGEKSAFF. The CDR3, as DNA: TGTGCCAGCAGTTTAGGGGAGAAATCGGCTTTCTTT.

The CDR3 is CASSLVPQRGGTDTQYF. The CDR3 DNA sequence: TGTGCCAGCAGCTTAGTACCCCAACGGGGTGGTACAGATACGCAGTATTTT. This sequence joins TRBV13 and TRBJ2-3; possibly TRBD2 for D (5 bases). V shed 1 base and J shed 3 bases, with 17 bases lying between them. The CDR3 is made up of 17 amino acids. The germline gives CDR1 PRHDT, CDR2 FYEKMQ (reference sequence).

This chain joins TRBV5-1 and TRBJ1-1, with D perhaps matching TRBD1 (5 bases). The CDR3 has 14 amino acids. V lost 0 bases to trimming and J lost 2 bases, with 8 bases between them. Looked up from germline, CDR1 is SGHRS and CDR2 is YFSETQ. The CDR3 is CASSLGTTNTEAFF. In DNA form, the CDR3 reads TGCGCCAGCAGCTTGGGGACAACAAACACTGAAGCTTTCTTT.

V usage is TRBV4-2 and J usage is TRBJ1-5; D remains unclear. Trimming removed 4 bases from V and 4 bases from J, with 11 bases in between. This CDR3 is built from 14 residues. Per the germline V gene, CDR1 is LGHNA and CDR2 is YNFKEQ. CDR3 amino acids: CASSRPDGNQPQHF. The CDR3 bases are TGTGCCAGCAGCCGACCCGACGGGAATCAGCCCCAGCATTTT.

V usage is TRBV11-3 and J usage is TRBJ2-7; 8 bases line up with TRBD1. The CDR3 has 14 residues. Unmatched junction bases numbered 8, after V lost 3 bases and J lost 7 bases. Germline values: CDR1 SGHNT, CDR2 YENEEA. In nucleotides, the CDR3 is TGTGCCAGCAGCTTTGGGACAGGAAGCAAAGAGCAGTACTTC. Its protein is CASSFGTGSKEQYF. The full variable domain, its missing parts supplied by reference TRBV11-3 and TRBJ2-7, is EAGVVQSPRYKIIEKKQPVAFWCNPISGHNTLYWYLQNLGQGPELLIRYENEEAVDDSQLPKDRFSAERLKGVDSTLKIQPAELGDSAVYLCASSFGTGSKEQYFGPGTRLTVT.

Points on this clone: At one boundary the junction diverges from the germline segment, which might be a read error. The chain uses TRBV7-7 and TRBJ2-5, with D possibly being TRBD1 (5 bases). Germline lookup yields CDR1 SSHAT and CDR2 FNYEAQ (reference sequence). The length of the CDR3 is 16 residues. The CDR3 reads CASSFPHMTDRETQYF. CDR3 DNA sequence: TGTGCTAGCAGCTTTCCCCACATGACAGACCGAGAGACCCAGTACTTC.

The chain has TRBV2 and TRBJ1-2; D remains ambiguous. The CDR3 runs 13 residues. V was shortened by 3 bases and J by 8 bases, with 13 bases between the two germline ends. The germline V gene has CDR1 SNHLY and CDR2 FYNNEI. In DNA, the CDR3 is TGTGCCAGCAGTGATTCCTTCCGCCTAGGCTACACCTTC. It translates to CASSDSFRLGYTF.

V gene TRBV9 combines with J gene TRBJ1-1; maybe TRBD1 (5 bases). CDR3 length: 15 amino acids. CDR1 is SGDLS, CDR2 YYNGEE, per germline. Trimming took off 0 bases at V and 5 bases at J, with 14 bases between the two ends. Written as DNA, the CDR3 is TGTGCCAGCAGCGTAGCAGCAACAAGGGGAACTGAAGCTTTCTTT. Protein product: CASSVAATRGTEAFF.

This chain uses TRBV12-3 or TRBV12-4 with TRBJ2-2; D might be TRBD2 (6 bases). Trimming took 6 bases from V and 7 from J, leaving 9 bases between them. The CDR3 sequence is 12 residues long. The CDR3 bases are TGTGCCAGCAGATCGGGAGTCGGGGAGCTGTTTTTT. Translated: CASRSGVGELFF.

The table lists this clone with a count of one. V and J are TRBV30 and TRBJ2-5, with 8 bases that match TRBD1. The CDR3 has 13 residues. CDR1 and CDR2 (germline): GTSNPN, SVGIG (reference sequence). The trim removed 4 bases at V and 5 bases at J, leaving 6 bases unmatched. The CDR3 loop is CAWTGTGVETQYF. The CDR3 nucleotides read TGTGCCTGGACCGGGACAGGTGTGGAGACCCAGTACTTC.

V usage is TRBV6-5 and J usage is TRBJ2-2, with 7 bases that match TRBD2. Trimming took 6 bases from V and 5 from J; bases not matched to a gene: 0. The CDR3 totals 12 residues. Germline V gene data show CDR1 as MNHEY and CDR2 as SVGAGI. In DNA, the CDR3 is TGTGCCAGCAGCGGGGGGACCGGGGAGCTGTTTTTT. Its protein product is CASSGGTGELFF.

V is TRBV19 and J is TRBJ2-5; D is possibly TRBD2 (6 bases). The CDR3 has 14 amino acids. V gave up 3 bases and J gave up 13 bases, with 21 bases separating them. Germline CDR1 and CDR2: LNHDA and SQIVND (reference sequence). The DNA for the CDR3 is TGTGCCAGTAGTATCCGGGACTCTATGGCAACTCGGTACTTC. Translating gives CASSIRDSMATRYF.